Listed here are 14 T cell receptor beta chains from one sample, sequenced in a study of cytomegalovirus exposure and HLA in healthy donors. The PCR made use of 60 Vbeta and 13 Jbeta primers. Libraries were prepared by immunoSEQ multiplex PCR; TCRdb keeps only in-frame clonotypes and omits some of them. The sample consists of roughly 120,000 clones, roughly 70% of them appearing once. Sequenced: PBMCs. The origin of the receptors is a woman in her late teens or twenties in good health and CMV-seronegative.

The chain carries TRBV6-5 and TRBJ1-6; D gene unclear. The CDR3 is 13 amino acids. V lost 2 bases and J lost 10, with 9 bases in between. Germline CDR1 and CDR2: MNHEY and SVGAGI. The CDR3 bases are TGTGCCAGCAGTTACCCACAGCCGTCACCCCTCCACTTT. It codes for CASSYPQPSPLHF.

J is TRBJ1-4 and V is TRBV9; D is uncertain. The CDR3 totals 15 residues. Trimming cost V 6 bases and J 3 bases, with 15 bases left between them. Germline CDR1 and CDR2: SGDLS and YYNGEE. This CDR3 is CASTPTGSPNEKLFF. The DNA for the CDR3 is TGTGCCAGCACCCCGACGGGGTCCCCTAATGAAAAACTGTTTTTT. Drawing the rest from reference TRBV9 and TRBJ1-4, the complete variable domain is DSGVTQTPKHLITATGQRVTLRCSPRSGDLSVYWYQQSLDQGLQFLIQYYNGEERAKGNILERFSAQQFPDLHSELNLSSLELGDSALYFCASTPTGSPNEKLFFGSGTQLSVL.

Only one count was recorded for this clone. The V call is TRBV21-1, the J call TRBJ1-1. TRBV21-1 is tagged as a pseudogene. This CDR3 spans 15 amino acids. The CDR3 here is CASSNRVRARDEAFF. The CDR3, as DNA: TGTGCCAGCAGCAACCGTGTGAGGGCCCGAGATGAAGCTTTCTTT.

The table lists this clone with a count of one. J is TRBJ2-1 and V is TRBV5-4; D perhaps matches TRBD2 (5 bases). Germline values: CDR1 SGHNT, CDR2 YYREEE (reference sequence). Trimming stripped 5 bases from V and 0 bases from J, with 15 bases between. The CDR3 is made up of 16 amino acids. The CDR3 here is CASSQDSPSSYNEQFF. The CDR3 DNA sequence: TGTGCCAGCAGTCAGGACTCTCCCAGCTCCTACAATGAGCAGTTCTTC. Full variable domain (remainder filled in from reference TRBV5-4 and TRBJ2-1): ETGVTQSPTHLIKTRGQQVTLRCSSQSGHNTVSWYQQALGQGPQFIFQYYREEENGRGNFPPRFSGLQFPNYSSELNVNALELDDSALYLCASSQDSPSSYNEQFFGPGTRLTVL.

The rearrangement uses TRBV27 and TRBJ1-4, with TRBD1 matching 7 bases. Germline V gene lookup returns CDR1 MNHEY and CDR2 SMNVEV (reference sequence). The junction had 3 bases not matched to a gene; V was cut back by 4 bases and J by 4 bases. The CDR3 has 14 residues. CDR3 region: CASSSDRYNEKLFF. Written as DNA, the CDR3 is TGTGCCAGCAGTTCGGACAGGTATAATGAAAAACTGTTTTTT.

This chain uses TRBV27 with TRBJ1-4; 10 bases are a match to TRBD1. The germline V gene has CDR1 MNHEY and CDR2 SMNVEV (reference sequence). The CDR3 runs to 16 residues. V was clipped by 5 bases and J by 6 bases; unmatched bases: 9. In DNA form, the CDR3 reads TGTGCCAGCAGTCCCAGACCGGGACAGGGGTATGAAAAACTGTTTTTT. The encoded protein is CASSPRPGQGYEKLFF.

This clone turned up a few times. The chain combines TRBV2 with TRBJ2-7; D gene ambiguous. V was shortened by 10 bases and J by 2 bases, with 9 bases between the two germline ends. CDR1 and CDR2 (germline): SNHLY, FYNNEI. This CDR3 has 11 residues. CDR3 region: CATLRAYEQYF. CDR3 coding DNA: TGTGCCACCCTCCGGGCCTACGAGCAGTACTTC.

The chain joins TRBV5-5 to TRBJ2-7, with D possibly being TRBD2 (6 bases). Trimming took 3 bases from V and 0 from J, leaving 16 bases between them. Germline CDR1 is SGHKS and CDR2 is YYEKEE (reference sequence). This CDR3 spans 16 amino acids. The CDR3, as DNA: TGTGCCAGCAGCTCCAACCCGGGACTGAGCTCCTACGAGCAGTACTTC. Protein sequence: CASSSNPGLSSYEQYF. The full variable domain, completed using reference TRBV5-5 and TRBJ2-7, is DAGVTQSPTHLIKTRGQQVTLRCSPISGHKSVSWYQQVLGQGPQFIFQYYEKEERGRGNFPDRFSARQFPNYSSELNVNALLLGDSALYLCASSSNPGLSSYEQYFGPGTRLTVT.

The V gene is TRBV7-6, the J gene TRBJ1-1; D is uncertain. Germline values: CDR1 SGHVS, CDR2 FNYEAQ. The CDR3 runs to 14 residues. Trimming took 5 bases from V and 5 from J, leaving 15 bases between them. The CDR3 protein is CASSPQESGTEAFF. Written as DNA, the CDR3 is TGTGCCAGCAGCCCCCAGGAGTCGGGGACTGAAGCTTTCTTT.

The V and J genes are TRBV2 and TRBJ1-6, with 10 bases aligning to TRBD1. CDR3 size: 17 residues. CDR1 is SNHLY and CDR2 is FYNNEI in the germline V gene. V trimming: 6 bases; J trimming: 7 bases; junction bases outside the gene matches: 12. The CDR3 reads CASSRYSPGQGNSPLHF. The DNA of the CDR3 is TGTGCCAGCAGCCGATACTCCCCGGGACAGGGGAATTCACCCCTCCACTTT.

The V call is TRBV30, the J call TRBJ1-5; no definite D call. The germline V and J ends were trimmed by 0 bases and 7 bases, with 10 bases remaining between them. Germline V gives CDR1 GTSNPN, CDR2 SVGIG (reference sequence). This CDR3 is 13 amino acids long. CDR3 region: CAWSVGGLQPQHF. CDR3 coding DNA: TGTGCCTGGAGTGTCGGAGGGCTCCAGCCCCAGCATTTT. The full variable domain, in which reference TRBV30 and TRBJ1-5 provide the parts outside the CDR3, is SQTIHQWPATLVQPVGSPLSLECTVEGTSNPNLYWYRQAAGRGLQLLFYSVGIGQISSEVPQNLSASRPQDRQFILSSKKLLLSDSGFYLCAWSVGGLQPQHFGDGTRLSIL.

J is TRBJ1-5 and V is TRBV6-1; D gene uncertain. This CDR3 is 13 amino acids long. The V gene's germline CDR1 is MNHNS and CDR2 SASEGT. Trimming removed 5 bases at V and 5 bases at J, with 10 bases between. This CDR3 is CASSPVDYQPQHF. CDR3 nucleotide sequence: TGTGCCAGCAGTCCCGTAGATTATCAGCCCCAGCATTTT.

The CDR3 sequence is CASSSAGQGDQPQHF. The CDR3 nucleotides are TGTGCCAGCAGTTCCGCCGGACAGGGGGATCAGCCCCAGCATTTT. The chain employs TRBV28 and TRBJ1-5; 10 bases line up with TRBD1. After removal of 4 bases from V and 5 bases from J, the junction contained 5 bases not matched to a gene. Germline V gene lookup returns CDR1 MDHEN and CDR2 SYDVKM. The CDR3 length is 15 residues.

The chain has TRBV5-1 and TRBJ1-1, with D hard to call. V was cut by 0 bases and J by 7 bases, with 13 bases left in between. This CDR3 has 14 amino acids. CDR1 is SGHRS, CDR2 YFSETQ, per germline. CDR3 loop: CASSLVGSGVEAFF. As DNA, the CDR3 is TGCGCCAGCAGCTTGGTAGGTAGCGGGGTTGAAGCTTTCTTT.